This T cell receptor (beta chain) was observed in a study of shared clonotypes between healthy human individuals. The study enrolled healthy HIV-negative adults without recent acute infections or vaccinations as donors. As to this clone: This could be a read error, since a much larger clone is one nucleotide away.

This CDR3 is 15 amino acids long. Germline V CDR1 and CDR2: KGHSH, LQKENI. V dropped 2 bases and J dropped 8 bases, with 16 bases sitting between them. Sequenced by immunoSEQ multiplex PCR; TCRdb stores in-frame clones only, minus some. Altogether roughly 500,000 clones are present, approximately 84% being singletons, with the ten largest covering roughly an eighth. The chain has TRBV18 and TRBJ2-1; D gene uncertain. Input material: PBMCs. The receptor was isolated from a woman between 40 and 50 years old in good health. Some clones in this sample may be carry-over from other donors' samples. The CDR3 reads CASSPSSADYDEQFF. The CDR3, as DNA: TGTGCCAGCTCACCAAGTTCGGCGGATTACGATGAGCAGTTCTTC.